This entry concerns a single T cell receptor (beta chain). The specificity of this receptor is unknown. Per-base quality was not reported, and no clone a single base away is much larger than it. Preparation of the library involved the immunoSEQ multiplex PCR assay. TCRdb limited this immuneACCESS table to in-frame rearrangements with V and J called. A share of clones is missing; checked studies link under half to unresolved V genes, and the rest is unexplained. The sample records 75,000 to 100,000 clones, roughly 92% of which are singletons. Jointly, the top ten make up 2% to 2.5% of the sample. This specimen belongs to a study of T cell changes during pregnancy in multiple sclerosis (dated by TCRdb to the late 2010s). Broadly, across the study: The study examined how the T cell repertoire changed over the course of pregnancy in women with multiple sclerosis.

V loses 2 bases, J loses 3 bases, and the germline ends lie 7 bases apart. Taken from cysteine to phenylalanine, the CDR3 has 13 residues. The sequence is cut down to CDR3 DNA, 39 bases in frame from base 1. CDR1 and CDR2, per the germline V gene, are LGHNT and FRNRAP. The receptor was isolated from a female donor with multiple sclerosis, enrolled in a pregnancy study. The chain links TRBV12-5 with TRBJ1-1, and perhaps TRBD1 as D gene, on 5 matching bases. The sample in question was peripheral blood, obtained after pregnancy. The CDR3: CASGLLGDTEAFF. The sequenced DNA: TGTGCTAGTGGTTTGTTAGGGGACACTGAAGCTTTCTTT.